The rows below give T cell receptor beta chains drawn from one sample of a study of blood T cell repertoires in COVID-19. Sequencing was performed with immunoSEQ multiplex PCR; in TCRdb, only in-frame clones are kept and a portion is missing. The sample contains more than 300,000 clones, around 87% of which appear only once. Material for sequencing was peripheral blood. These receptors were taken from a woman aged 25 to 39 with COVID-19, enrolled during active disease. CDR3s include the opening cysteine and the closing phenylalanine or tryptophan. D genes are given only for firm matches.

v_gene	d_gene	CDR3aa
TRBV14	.	CASSPRLGGEQYF
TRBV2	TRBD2	CASRLAGGSSEQFF
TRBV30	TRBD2	CAWNLAGVPEQYF
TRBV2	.	CASRAGLGETQYF
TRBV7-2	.	CASSPQYNEQFF
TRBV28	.	CASSLSGNYGYTF
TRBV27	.	CASSYPSAREQYF
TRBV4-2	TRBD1	CASSHRGTVRSTDTQYF
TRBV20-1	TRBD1	CSASTGGWGQPQHF
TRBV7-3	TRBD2	CASSLRGGPYNEQFF
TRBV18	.	CASSPEPGNSPLHF
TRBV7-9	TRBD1	CASSSRDRYNEQFF
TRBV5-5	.	CASSSLGVGLHINYEQYF
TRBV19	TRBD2	CATNSGRPPEQYF
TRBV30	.	CAWVTLNTEAFF
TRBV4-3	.	CASSQEVARGWYGYTF
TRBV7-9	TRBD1	CASRHRDREDEQYF
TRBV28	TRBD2	CASSLGTSGTYEQYF
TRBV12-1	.	CASSCRDRGLARQPQHF
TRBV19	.	CASSIRASNQPQHF
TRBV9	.	CASSITWGNTIYF
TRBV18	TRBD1	CASSASGQGRDSPLHF
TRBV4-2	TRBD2	CASSQLPRGRVEEQYF
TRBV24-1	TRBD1	CASRPEYRGLVETQYF
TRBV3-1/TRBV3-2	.	CASSQGATNTEAFF